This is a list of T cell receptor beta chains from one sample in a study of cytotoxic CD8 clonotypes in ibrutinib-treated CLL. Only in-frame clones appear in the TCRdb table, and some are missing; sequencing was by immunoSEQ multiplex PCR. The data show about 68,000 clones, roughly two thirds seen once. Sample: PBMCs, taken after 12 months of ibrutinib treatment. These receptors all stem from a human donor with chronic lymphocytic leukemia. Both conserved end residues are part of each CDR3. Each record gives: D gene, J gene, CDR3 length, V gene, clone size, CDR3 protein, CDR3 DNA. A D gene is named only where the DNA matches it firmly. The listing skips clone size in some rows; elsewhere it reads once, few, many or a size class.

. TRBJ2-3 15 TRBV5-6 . CASSWRGGITDTQYF TGTGCCAGCAGCTGGCGCGGGGGCATCACAGATACGCAGTATTTT
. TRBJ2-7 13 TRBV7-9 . CASSLAGGYEQYF TGTGCCAGCAGCTTAGCGGGGGGCTACGAGCAGTACTTC
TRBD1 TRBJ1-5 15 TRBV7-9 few CASSTGDYSNQPQHF TGTGCCAGCAGCACAGGGGACTATAGCAATCAGCCCCAGCATTTT
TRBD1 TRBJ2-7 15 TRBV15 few CATSRGTGTVYEQYF TGTGCCACCAGCAGAGGCACAGGGACAGTCTACGAGCAGTACTTC
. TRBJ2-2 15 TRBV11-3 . CASSETSAQSGELFF TGTGCCAGCAGCGAAACTTCAGCACAGAGCGGGGAGCTGTTTTTT
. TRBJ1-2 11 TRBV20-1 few CSAGERSGYTF TGCAGTGCGGGCGAGCGTAGCGGCTACACCTTC
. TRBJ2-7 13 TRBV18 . CASSLDNSYEQYF TGTGCCAGCTCACTAGACAACTCCTACGAGCAGTACTTC
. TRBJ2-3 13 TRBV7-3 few CASSSDRRDTQYF TGTGCCAGCAGTTCCGACAGGCGGGATACGCAGTATTTT
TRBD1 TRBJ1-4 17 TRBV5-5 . CASSQRNPGQGSEKLFF TGTGCCAGCAGCCAACGAAATCCGGGACAGGGTTCTGAAAAACTGTTTTTT
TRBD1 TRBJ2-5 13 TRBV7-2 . CASSIQGWETQYF TGTGCCAGCAGCATACAGGGGTGGGAGACCCAGTACTTC
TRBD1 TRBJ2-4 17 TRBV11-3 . CASSLRPGQGSKNIQYF TGTGCCAGCAGCTTACGGCCGGGACAGGGGTCCAAAAACATTCAGTACTTC
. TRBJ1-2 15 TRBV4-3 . CASSHSLKTGYGYTF TGCGCCAGCAGCCATTCCCTCAAGACGGGCTATGGCTACACCTTC
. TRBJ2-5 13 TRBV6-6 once CAGSLQIEETQYF TGTGCCGGATCATTACAGATTGAAGAGACCCAGTACTTC
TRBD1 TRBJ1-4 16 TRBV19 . CASSIAGTGVEEKLFF TGTGCCAGTAGTATAGCTGGGACAGGGGTGGAGGAAAAACTGTTTTTT
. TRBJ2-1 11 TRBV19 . CASLGAYEQFF TGTGCCAGTCTTGGGGCATATGAGCAGTTCTTC
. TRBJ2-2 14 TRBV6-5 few CASSRRAGTGELFF TGTGCCAGCAGTCGCCGGGCCGGCACCGGGGAGCTGTTTTTT
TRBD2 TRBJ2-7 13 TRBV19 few CASSRDYSYEQYF TGTGCCAGTAGTCGGGACTACTCCTACGAGCAGTACTTC
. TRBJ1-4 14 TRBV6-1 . CASSRNPTNEKLFF TGTGCCAGCTCACGGAACCCAACTAATGAAAAACTGTTTTTT
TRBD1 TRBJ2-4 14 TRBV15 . CATRKGQEKNIQYF TGTGCCACCAGGAAAGGACAGGAGAAAAACATTCAGTACTTC
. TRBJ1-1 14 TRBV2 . CASSERSMNTEAFF TGTGCCAGCAGTGAACGGTCCATGAACACTGAAGCTTTCTTT
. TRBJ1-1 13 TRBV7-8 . CASSLVRNTEAFF TGTGCCAGCAGCTTAGTTCGGAACACTGAAGCTTTCTTT
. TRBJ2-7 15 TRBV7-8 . CASSLAPGATYEQYF TGTGCCAGCAGCTTAGCGCCGGGGGCCACCTACGAGCAGTACTTC
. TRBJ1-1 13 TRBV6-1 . CASTLGRATEAFF TGTGCCAGCACCTTGGGACGAGCCACTGAAGCTTTCTTT
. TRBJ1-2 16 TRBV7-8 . CASSPKPGPAVYGYTF TGTGCCAGCAGCCCGAAACCCGGGCCAGCAGTGTATGGCTACACCTTC
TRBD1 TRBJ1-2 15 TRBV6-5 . CASSQTGEPGYGYTF TGTGCCAGCAGTCAAACAGGGGAACCTGGCTATGGCTACACCTTC
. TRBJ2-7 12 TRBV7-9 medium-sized CASSQVAYEQYF TGTGCCAGCAGCCAAGTCGCCTACGAGCAGTACTTC
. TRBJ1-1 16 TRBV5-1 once CASSLVGGRLNTEAFF TGCGCCAGCAGCTTGGTGGGGGGCCGGCTGAACACTGAAGCTTTCTTT
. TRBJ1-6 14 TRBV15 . CATRFDLTNSPLHF TGTGCCACCAGATTTGACCTGACCAATTCACCCCTCCACTTT
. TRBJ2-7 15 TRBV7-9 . CASSLAAGGGYEQYF TGTGCCAGCAGCTTAGCGGCAGGCGGTGGCTACGAGCAGTACTTC
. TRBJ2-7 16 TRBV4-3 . CASSQDRFRGTYEQYF TGCGCCAGCAGCCAAGATCGGTTCAGGGGTACTTACGAGCAGTACTTC
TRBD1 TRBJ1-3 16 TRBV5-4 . CASSLSDRAGGNTIYF TGTGCCAGCAGCTTATCGGACAGGGCGGGAGGAAACACCATATATTTT
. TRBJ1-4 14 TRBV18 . CASSRTGMGEKLFF TGTGCCAGCTCACGTACAGGGATGGGGGAAAAACTGTTTTTT
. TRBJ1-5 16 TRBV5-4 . CASSLVPGVGNQPQHF TGTGCCAGCAGCTTGGTACCGGGAGTTGGCAATCAGCCCCAGCATTTT
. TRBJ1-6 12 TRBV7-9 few CASSQVRSPLHF TGTGCCAGCAGCCAAGTACGGTCACCCCTCCACTTT
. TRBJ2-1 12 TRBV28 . CASSPEPNEQFF TGTGCCAGCAGTCCGGAGCCCAATGAGCAGTTCTTC
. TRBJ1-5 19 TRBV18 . CASSPNSDRRTNSNQPQHF TGTGCCAGCTCACCGAACTCCGACAGGAGAACTAATAGCAATCAGCCCCAGCATTTT
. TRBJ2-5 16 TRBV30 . CAWSQRGRGVQETQYF TGTGCCTGGAGTCAGAGGGGGCGCGGGGTCCAAGAGACCCAGTACTTC
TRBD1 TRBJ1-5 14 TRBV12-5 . CASGSGTGSQPQHF TGTGCTAGTGGTTCTGGGACAGGGAGTCAGCCCCAGCATTTT
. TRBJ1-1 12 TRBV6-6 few CASSEGYTEAFF TGTGCCAGCAGCGAAGGGTACACTGAAGCTTTCTTT
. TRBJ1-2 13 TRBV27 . CASSSLRNYGYTF TGTGCCAGCAGTTCCCTGCGAAACTATGGCTACACCTTC
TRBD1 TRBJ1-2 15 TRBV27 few CASSRTGGSNYGYTF TGTGCCAGCAGTCGGACAGGGGGATCTAACTATGGCTACACCTTC
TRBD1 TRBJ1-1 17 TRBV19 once CASLPRSTGGRNTEAFF TGTGCCAGCCTGCCCCGGTCAACAGGGGGGAGGAACACTGAAGCTTTCTTT
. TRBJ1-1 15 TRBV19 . CASSIDPGLNTEAFF TGTGCCAGTAGTATAGACCCAGGGTTGAACACTGAAGCTTTCTTT
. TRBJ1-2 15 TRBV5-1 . CASSLGEAGLYGYTF TGCGCCAGCAGCTTAGGAGAGGCAGGCCTCTATGGCTACACCTTC
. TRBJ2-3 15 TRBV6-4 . CASSDTPRPTDTQYF TGTGCCAGCAGTGACACGCCAAGGCCCACAGATACGCAGTATTTT
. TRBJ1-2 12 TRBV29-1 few CSAPLGDYGYTF TGCAGCGCCCCACTGGGGGACTATGGCTACACCTTC
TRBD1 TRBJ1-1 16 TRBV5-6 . CASSALDRGTNTEAFF TGTGCCAGCAGCGCCCTAGACAGGGGAACGAACACTGAAGCTTTCTTT
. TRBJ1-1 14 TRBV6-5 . CASSIGTPGTEAFF TGTGCCAGCAGTATCGGGACACCGGGCACTGAAGCTTTCTTT
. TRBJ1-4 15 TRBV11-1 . CASSRVPGTNEKLFF TGTGCCAGCAGCCGCGTGCCGGGAACTAATGAAAAACTGTTTTTT
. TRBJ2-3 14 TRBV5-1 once CASSFRQEGDTQYF TGCGCCAGCAGCTTCCGGCAGGAAGGAGATACGCAGTATTTT
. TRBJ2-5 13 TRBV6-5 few CASSPDPRKTQYF TGTGCCAGCAGTCCGGACCCGAGGAAGACCCAGTACTTC
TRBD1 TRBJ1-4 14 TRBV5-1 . CASSSRQGNEKLFF TGCGCCAGCAGCTCTCGACAGGGAAATGAAAAACTGTTTTTT
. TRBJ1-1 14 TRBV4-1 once CASSQDPGLIEAFF TGCGCCAGCAGCCAAGATCCAGGGCTTATTGAAGCTTTCTTT
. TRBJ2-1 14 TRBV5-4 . CASTMKDSYNEQFF TGTGCCAGCACCATGAAGGACAGCTACAATGAGCAGTTCTTC